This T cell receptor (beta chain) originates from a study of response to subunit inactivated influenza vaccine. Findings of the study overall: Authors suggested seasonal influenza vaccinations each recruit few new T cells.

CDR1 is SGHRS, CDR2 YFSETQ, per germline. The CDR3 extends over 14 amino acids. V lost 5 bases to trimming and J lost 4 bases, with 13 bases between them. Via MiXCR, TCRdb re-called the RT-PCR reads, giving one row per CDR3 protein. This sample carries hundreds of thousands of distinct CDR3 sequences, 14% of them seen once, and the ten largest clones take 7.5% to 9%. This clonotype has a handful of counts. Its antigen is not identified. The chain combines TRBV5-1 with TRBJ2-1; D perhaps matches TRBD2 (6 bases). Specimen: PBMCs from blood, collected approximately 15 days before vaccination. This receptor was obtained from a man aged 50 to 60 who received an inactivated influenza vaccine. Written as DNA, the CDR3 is TGCGCCAGCAGGGTGGGCGGGGAATACAATGAGCAGTTCTTC. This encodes CASRVGGEYNEQFF.